The clone carrying this T cell receptor (beta chain) was recorded a few times. Antigen unknown. J gave up 7 bases and V 4 bases, and 7 bases lay outside the gene matches. CDR1 and CDR2 from the germline V gene are KGHSH and LQKENI. The CDR3 totals 15 residues. The data derive from a study of T cells after yellow fever vaccination. Points from the study as a whole: The secondary response was weaker, and its peak arrived faster, on day 5 versus 15. The study re-detected most primary-vaccination clones after the booster (96% CD4, 88% CD8). Some clonotypes, a small share, were shared between CD4 and CD8 compartments.

For TCR, cDNA came from 5'RACE template switching, which added a universal primer site and UMIs. TCRdb passed the 5' RACE reads through MiXCR, listing each CDR3 protein once. The sample records roughly 500,000 distinct CDR3 sequences, 15% to 20% being singletons. The sample here was PBMCs, taken 15 days after the yellow fever booster vaccination. V is TRBV18 and J is TRBJ1-4; 9 bases match TRBD1. The TCR was taken from a young man who received the YFV17D yellow fever vaccine. CDR3 nucleotide sequence: TGTGCCAGCTCACAGGGGACAGGGAGTGGTGAAAAACTGTTTTTT. Amino acids: CASSQGTGSGEKLFF.